These 5 T cell receptor beta chains share one sample of origin, sequenced in a study of beta chain features in type 1 diabetes (dated by TCRdb to 2017 to 2018). Library method: the immunoSEQ multiplex PCR assay. The entire amount of isolated RNA was reverse transcribed using the High Capacity cDNA Reverse Transcription Kit, so the sequenced TCRB transcripts were expressed ones. TCRdb stores this immuneACCESS table with in-frame sequences only. Part of the clones is absent; in the studies checked, under half of the shortfall reflects unresolved V genes, and no reason is known for the rest. For this sample there are a few hundred thousand clones; 8.5% to 10% appear just once. About 0.64% of the sample lies in the top ten. What the authors observed across the whole study: In all four CD4+ subsets, TCRB CDR3 length was moderately but significantly shorter in type 1 diabetes patients.

These receptors' antigens are unknown. The source material was central memory CD4+ T cells from blood. These receptors originate from a man aged 30 to 39 with type 1 diabetes.

V usage is TRBV27 and J usage is TRBJ1-1, with unresolved D. The CDR3 consists of 13 residues. V was clipped by 3 bases and J by 4 bases, with 9 bases between them. In germline, CDR1 is MNHEY, CDR2 SMNVEV (reference sequence). The CDR3 spells CASSLAPGTEAFF. The CDR3 nucleotides read TGTGCCAGCAGTTTGGCTCCAGGCACTGAAGCTTTCTTT.

This clone was seen a few times. The rearrangement links TRBV7-2 to TRBJ2-4, with no clear D. CDR3 size: 14 residues. Trimming cost V 0 bases and J 0 bases, with 3 bases left between them. Germline loops: CDR1 SGHTA, CDR2 FQGNSA. The CDR3 DNA follows: TGTGCCAGCAGCTTAGCAGAAGCCAAAAACATTCAGTACTTC. It is translated as CASSLAEAKNIQYF.

This clone has just a few counts. CDR3 sequence: CASSRSTQGTNQPQHF. CDR3 sequence (DNA): TGTGCCAGCAGTAGGTCGACTCAGGGGACCAATCAGCCCCAGCATTTT. This chain links TRBV28 with TRBJ1-5; D is possibly TRBD1 (6 bases). There are 16 residues in the CDR3. V was shortened by 5 bases and J by 3 bases, with 17 bases between the two germline ends. Germline CDR1 reads MDHEN; CDR2 reads SYDVKM.

This clone was recorded a few times. V usage is TRBV6-6 and J usage is TRBJ1-4; unclear D gene. The germline V gene has CDR1 MNHNY and CDR2 SVGAGI (reference sequence). Trimming shortened V by 8 bases and J by 8 bases, and 18 bases separated the two germline ends. CDR3 length: 14 residues. The CDR3 coding sequence is TGTGCCAGCTCCTCTTTACCGGGGTGGGAAAAACTGTTTTTT. It encodes CASSSLPGWEKLFF.

The V and J genes are TRBV28 and TRBJ2-5; D uncertain. Germline CDR1 MDHEN, CDR2 SYDVKM. There are 12 residues in the CDR3. Trimming took 4 bases from V and 7 from J, leaving 10 bases between them. CDR3 protein: CASSSTAWTQYF. The CDR3 DNA reads as TGTGCCAGCAGTTCGACGGCATGGACCCAGTACTTC.